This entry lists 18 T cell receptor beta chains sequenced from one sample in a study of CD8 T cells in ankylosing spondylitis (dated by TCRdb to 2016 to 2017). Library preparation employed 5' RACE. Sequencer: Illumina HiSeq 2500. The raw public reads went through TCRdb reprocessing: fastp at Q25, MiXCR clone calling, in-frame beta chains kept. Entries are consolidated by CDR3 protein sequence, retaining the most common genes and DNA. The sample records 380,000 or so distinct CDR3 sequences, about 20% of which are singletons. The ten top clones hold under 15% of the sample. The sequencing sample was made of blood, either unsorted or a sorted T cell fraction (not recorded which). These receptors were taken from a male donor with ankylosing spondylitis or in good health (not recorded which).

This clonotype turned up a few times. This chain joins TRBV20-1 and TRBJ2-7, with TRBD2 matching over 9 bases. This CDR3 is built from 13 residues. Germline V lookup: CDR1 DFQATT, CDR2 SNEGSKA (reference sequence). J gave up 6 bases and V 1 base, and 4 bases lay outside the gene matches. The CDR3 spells CSARGTSDTEQYF. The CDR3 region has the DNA TGCAGTGCTAGAGGGACTAGCGATACCGAGCAGTACTTC.

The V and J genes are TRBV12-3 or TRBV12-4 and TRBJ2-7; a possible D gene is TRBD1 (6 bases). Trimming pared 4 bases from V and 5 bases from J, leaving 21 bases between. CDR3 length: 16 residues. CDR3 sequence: CASSSTTTGEGDEQYF. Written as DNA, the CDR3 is TGTGCCAGCAGTTCTACTACTACAGGCGAGGGGGACGAGCAGTACTTC.

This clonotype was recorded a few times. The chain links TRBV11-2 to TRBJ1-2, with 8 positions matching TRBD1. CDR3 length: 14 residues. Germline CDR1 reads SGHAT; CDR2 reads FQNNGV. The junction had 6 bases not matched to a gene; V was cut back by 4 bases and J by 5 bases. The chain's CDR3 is CASSYDRGVYGYTF. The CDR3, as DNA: TGTGCCAGCAGCTATGACAGGGGTGTTTATGGCTACACCTTC.

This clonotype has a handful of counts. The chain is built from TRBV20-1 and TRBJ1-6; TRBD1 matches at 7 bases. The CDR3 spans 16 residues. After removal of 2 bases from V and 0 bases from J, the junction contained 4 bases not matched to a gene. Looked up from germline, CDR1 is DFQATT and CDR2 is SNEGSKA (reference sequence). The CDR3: CSARTDRSSYNSPLHF. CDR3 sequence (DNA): TGCAGTGCTAGAACGGACAGGAGCTCCTATAATTCACCCCTCCACTTT.

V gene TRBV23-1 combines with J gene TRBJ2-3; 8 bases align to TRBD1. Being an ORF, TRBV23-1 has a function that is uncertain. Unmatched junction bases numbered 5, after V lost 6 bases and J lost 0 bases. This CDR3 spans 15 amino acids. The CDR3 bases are TGCGCCAGCAGAAAGGGACAGGCCAGCACAGATACGCAGTATTTT. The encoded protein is CASRKGQASTDTQYF.

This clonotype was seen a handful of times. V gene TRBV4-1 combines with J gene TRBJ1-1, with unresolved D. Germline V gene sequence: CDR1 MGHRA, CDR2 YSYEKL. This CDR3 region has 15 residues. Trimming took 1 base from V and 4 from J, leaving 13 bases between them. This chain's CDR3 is CASSQVPSSGTEAFF. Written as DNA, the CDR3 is TGCGCCAGCAGCCAAGTACCTTCGTCGGGCACTGAAGCTTTCTTT.

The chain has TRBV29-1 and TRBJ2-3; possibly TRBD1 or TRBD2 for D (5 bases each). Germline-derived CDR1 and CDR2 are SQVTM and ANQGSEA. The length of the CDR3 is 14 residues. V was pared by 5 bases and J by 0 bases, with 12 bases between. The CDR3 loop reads CSVLGTGSTDTQYF. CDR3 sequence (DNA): TGCAGCGTTCTTGGGACCGGGAGCACAGATACGCAGTATTTT.

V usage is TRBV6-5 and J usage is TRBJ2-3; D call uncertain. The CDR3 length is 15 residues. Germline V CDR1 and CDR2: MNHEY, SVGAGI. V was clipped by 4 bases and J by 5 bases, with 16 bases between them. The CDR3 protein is CASSLEVPRLDTQYF. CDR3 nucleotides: TGTGCCAGCAGTTTGGAAGTCCCCCGTTTAGATACGCAGTATTTT.

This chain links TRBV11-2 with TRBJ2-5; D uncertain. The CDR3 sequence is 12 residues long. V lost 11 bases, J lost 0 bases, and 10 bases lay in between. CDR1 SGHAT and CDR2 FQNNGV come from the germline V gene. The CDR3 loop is CAGSADQETQYF. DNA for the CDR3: TGTGCCGGTTCGGCAGACCAAGAGACCCAGTACTTC.

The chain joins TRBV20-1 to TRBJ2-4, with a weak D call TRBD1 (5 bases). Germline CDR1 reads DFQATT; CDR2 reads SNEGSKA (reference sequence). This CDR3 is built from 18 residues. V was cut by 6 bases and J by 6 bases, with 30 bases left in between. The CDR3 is CSALTGPAAYTPRNIQYF. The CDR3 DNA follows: TGCAGTGCCCTAACAGGCCCGGCAGCATATACCCCCCGAAACATTCAGTACTTC.

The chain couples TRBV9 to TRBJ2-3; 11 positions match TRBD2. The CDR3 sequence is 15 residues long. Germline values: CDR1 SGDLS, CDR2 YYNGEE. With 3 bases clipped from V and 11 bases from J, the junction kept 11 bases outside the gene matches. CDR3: CASSERTSGFGLQYF. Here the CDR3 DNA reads TGTGCCAGCAGCGAACGGACTAGCGGGTTCGGGTTGCAGTATTTT.

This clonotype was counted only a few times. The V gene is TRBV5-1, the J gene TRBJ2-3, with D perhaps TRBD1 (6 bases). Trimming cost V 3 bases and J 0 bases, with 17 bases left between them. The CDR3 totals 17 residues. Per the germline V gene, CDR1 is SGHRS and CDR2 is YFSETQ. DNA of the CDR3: TGCGCCAGCAGCTCACTCATGACAGGAGCTAGCACAGATACGCAGTATTTT. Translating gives CASSSLMTGASTDTQYF. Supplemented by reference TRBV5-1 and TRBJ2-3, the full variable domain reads KAGVTQTPRYLIKTRGQQVTLSCSPISGHRSVSWYQQTPGQGLQFLFEYFSETQRNKGNFPGRFSGRQFSNSRSEMNVSTLELGDSALYLCASSSLMTGASTDTQYFGPGTRLTVL.

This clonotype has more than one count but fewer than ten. The CDR3 spells CASSLIENQPQHF. In nucleotides, the CDR3 is TGTGCCAGCAGTTTAATTGAAAATCAGCCCCAGCATTTT. This chain links TRBV12-3 or TRBV12-4 with TRBJ1-5; no clear D. The CDR3 is 13 residues long. The V gene lost 2 bases and the J gene lost 4 bases, with 6 bases spanning the gap.

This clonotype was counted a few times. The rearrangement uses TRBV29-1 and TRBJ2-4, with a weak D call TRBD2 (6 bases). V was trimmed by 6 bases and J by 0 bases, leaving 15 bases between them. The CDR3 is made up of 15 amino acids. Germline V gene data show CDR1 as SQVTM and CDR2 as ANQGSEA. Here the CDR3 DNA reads TGCAGCGTCCTCGGGACTTCCTTAGCCAAAAACATTCAGTACTTC. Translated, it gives CSVLGTSLAKNIQYF.

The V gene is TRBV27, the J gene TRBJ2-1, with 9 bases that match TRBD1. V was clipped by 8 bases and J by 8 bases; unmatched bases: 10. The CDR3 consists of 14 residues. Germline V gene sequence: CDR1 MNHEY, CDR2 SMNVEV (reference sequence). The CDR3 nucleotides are TGTGCCAGCCGCCGGGACAGGGATAACCATGAGCAGTTCTTC. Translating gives CASRRDRDNHEQFF.

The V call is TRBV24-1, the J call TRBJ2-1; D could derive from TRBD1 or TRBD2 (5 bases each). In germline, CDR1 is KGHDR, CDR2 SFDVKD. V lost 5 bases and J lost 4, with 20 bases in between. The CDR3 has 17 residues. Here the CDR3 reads CATSGSKWGPRYNEQFF. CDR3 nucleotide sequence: TGTGCCACCAGTGGGAGTAAATGGGGACCCCGGTACAATGAGCAGTTCTTC.

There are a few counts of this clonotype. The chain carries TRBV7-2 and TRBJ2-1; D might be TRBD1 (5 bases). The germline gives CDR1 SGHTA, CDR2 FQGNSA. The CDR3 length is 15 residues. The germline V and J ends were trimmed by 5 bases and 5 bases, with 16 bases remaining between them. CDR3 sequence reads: CASSRGYRPDNEQFF. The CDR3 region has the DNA TGTGCCAGCAGCCGTGGGTACAGGCCAGACAATGAGCAGTTCTTC.

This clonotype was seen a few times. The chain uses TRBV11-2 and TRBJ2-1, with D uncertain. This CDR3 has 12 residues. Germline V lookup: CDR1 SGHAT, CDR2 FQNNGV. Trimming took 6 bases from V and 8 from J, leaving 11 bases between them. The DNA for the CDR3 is TGTGCCAGCAGTCCTCGTGGATATGAGCAGTTCTTC. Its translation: CASSPRGYEQFF. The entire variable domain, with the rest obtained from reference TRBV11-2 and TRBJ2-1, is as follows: EAGVAQSPRYKIIEKRQSVAFWCNPISGHATLYWYQQILGQGPKLLIQFQNNGVVDDSQLPKDRFSAERLKGVDSTLKIQPAKLEDSAVYLCASSPRGYEQFFGPGTRLTVL.